Following are 18 T cell receptor beta chains from one sample sequenced in a study of blood T cell repertoires in COVID-19. Clones were sequenced by immunoSEQ multiplex PCR, and TCRdb holds only the in-frame ones, with some missing. The profile shows 300,000 or so clones, around nine tenths of them singletons. Sequenced: peripheral blood. These receptor sequences come from a middle-aged man with active or convalescent COVID-19.

This clone was detected only once. The V gene is TRBV10-3, the J gene TRBJ2-3, with TRBD2 as a possible D gene (6 bases). Germline V gene data show CDR1 as ENHRY and CDR2 as SYGVKD. V was shortened by 6 bases and J by 5 bases, with 12 bases between the two germline ends. The CDR3 is 13 amino acids. Written as DNA, the CDR3 is TGTGCCATCAGCGGTAGCGGCGAAGATACGCAGTATTTT. Protein: CAISGSGEDTQYF.

The V call is TRBV5-4, the J call TRBJ2-5; 9 bases are shared with TRBD2. Germline V gives CDR1 SGHNT, CDR2 YYREEE (reference sequence). With 3 bases clipped from V and 2 bases from J, the junction kept 5 bases outside the gene matches. The CDR3 has 15 amino acids. CDR3 amino acids: CASSWGLAGQETQYF. The CDR3 DNA follows: TGTGCCAGCAGCTGGGGACTAGCCGGACAAGAGACCCAGTACTTC.

The chain combines TRBV2 with TRBJ1-2; tentative D call: TRBD1 (6 bases). Germline-derived CDR1 and CDR2 are SNHLY and FYNNEI. V was trimmed by 7 bases and J by 8 bases, leaving 17 bases between them. The CDR3 covers 13 residues. The CDR3 loop reads CASTDSVYGGYTF. CDR3 DNA sequence: TGTGCCAGCACGGACAGTGTCTATGGCGGCTACACCTTC.

The count of this clone is one. V gene TRBV6-5 combines with J gene TRBJ2-5, with D perhaps TRBD1 (5 bases). Germline CDR1 and CDR2: MNHEY and SVGAGI. The CDR3 consists of 15 residues. V gave up 2 bases and J gave up 2 bases, with 12 bases separating them. CDR3 protein: CASSYGRGAQETQYF. The CDR3 bases are TGTGCCAGCAGTTACGGAAGGGGCGCACAAGAGACCCAGTACTTC.

V is TRBV4-3 and J is TRBJ1-2; 8 positions match TRBD1. In germline, CDR1 is LGHNA, CDR2 YSLEER. The CDR3 is 16 amino acids. V lost 0 bases to trimming and J lost 6 bases; unmatched junction nucleotides: 9. The CDR3 reads CASSQDRQGRLNGYTF. CDR3 nucleotides: TGCGCCAGCAGCCAAGACCGACAGGGGCGTTTAAATGGCTACACCTTC.

The chain recombines TRBV6-6 with TRBJ1-5, with D possibly matching TRBD1 (6 bases). This CDR3 comprises 15 residues. The ends were cut back, 2 bases at V and 0 bases at J, with 8 bases in the middle. CDR1 is MNHNY and CDR2 is SVGAGI in the germline V gene (reference sequence). Here the CDR3 DNA reads TGTGCCAGCAGTTACGGACAGCATAGCAATCAGCCCCAGCATTTT. Translating gives CASSYGQHSNQPQHF.

V usage is TRBV30 and J usage is TRBJ1-3; 7 bases are shared with TRBD1. The V gene's germline CDR1 is GTSNPN and CDR2 SVGIG (reference sequence). CDR3 length equals 15 residues. Losses at the gene ends were 2 bases for V and 7 bases for J; bases not matched to a gene: 11. Here the CDR3 reads CAWSLPGTERNTIYF. CDR3 nucleotide sequence: TGTGCCTGGAGTCTACCCGGGACAGAGAGGAACACCATATATTTT.

V gene TRBV3-1 (or the pseudogene TRBV3-2) combines with J gene TRBJ2-5; 9 positions match TRBD1. Germline assignment: CDR1 LGHDT and CDR2 YNNKEL (reference sequence). The trim removed 4 bases at V and 7 bases at J, leaving 13 bases unmatched. The CDR3 has 16 amino acids. The CDR3 protein is CASSPTLWQGQGTQYF. The CDR3 bases are TGTGCCAGCAGCCCTACCCTGTGGCAGGGACAGGGGACCCAGTACTTC.

The chain recombines TRBV6-2 or TRBV6-3 with TRBJ1-5; maybe TRBD1 (5 bases). CDR1 and CDR2 (germline): MNHEY, SVGEGT. This CDR3 spans 15 amino acids. The germline V and J ends were trimmed by 6 bases and 2 bases, with 14 bases remaining between them. The CDR3: CASSELPQGNQPQHF. Written as DNA, the CDR3 is TGTGCCAGCAGCGAACTTCCACAGGGCAATCAGCCCCAGCATTTT.

This chain connects TRBV19 to TRBJ2-6; the D is unclear. Between the trimmed V and J ends, which lost 3 bases and 0 bases, there was a span of 6 bases. This CDR3 has 15 residues. Germline V gene lookup returns CDR1 LNHDA and CDR2 SQIVND (reference sequence). The CDR3 reads CASSIYSSGANVLTF. The CDR3 nucleotides read TGTGCCAGTAGTATCTACAGCTCTGGGGCCAACGTCCTGACTTTC.

The V gene is TRBV3-1 (or the pseudogene TRBV3-2), the J gene TRBJ1-1; unclear D gene. The V end was cut by 2 bases, the J end by 0 bases, with 10 bases between. Germline assignment: CDR1 LGHDT and CDR2 YNNKEL (reference sequence). The CDR3 loop spans 15 amino acids. The CDR3 coding sequence is TGTGCCAGCAGCCAACAGAGGAATATGAACACTGAAGCTTTCTTT. Translated, it gives CASSQQRNMNTEAFF.

The table lists this clone with a count of one. The chain combines TRBV2 with TRBJ2-5; D is undetermined. The V gene lost 4 bases and the J gene lost 5 bases, with 14 bases spanning the gap. The germline CDR1 and CDR2 sequences are SNHLY and FYNNEI. The CDR3 is made up of 14 amino acids. For the CDR3, the DNA is TGTGCCAGCAGTGTCTCGCGTACCGGGGAGACCCAGTACTTC. Translating gives CASSVSRTGETQYF. Together with reference TRBV2 and TRBJ2-5, the CDR3 gives the full variable domain: EPEVTQTPSHQVTQMGQEVILRCVPISNHLYFYWYRQILGQKVEFLVSFYNNEISEKSEIFDDQFSVERPDGSNFTLKIRSTKLEDSAMYFCASSVSRTGETQYFGPGTRLLVL.

The chain combines TRBV2 with TRBJ2-4; D perhaps matches TRBD2 (6 bases). V was trimmed by 8 bases and J by 14 bases, leaving 10 bases between them. There are 9 residues in the CDR3. CDR1 SNHLY and CDR2 FYNNEI come from the germline V gene. The chain's CDR3 is CASGDSEYF. CDR3 bases: TGTGCCAGCGGGGACTCCGAGTACTTC.

CDR3 sequence: CASTQTRVNTEAFF. DNA of the CDR3: TGTGCCAGTACTCAAACGCGGGTGAACACTGAAGCTTTCTTT. V and J are TRBV19 and TRBJ1-1; D unresolved. Germline CDR1 and CDR2: LNHDA and SQIVND (reference sequence). This CDR3 region has 14 residues. Trimming pared 7 bases from V and 0 bases from J, leaving 12 bases between.

The J gene is TRBJ2-5, the V gene TRBV10-2; D might be TRBD1 (6 bases). The CDR3 loop spans 13 amino acids. V was cut by 4 bases and J by 5 bases, with 11 bases left in between. Germline V gene data show CDR1 as WSHSY and CDR2 as SAAADI. CDR3 sequence reads: CASSAQGLETQYF. The CDR3 nucleotides are TGCGCCAGCAGTGCACAGGGTTTGGAGACCCAGTACTTC.

The V gene is TRBV2, the J gene TRBJ2-1; D may be TRBD1 (5 bases). Germline CDR1 and CDR2: SNHLY and FYNNEI. The CDR3 sequence is 13 residues long. V was clipped by 5 bases and J by 4 bases, with 9 bases between them. DNA for the CDR3: TGTGCCAGCAGTTTCCAGGGATACAATGAGCAGTTCTTC. This translates into CASSFQGYNEQFF.

J is TRBJ2-7 and V is TRBV5-3, with a weak D call TRBD1 (5 bases). TRBV5-3 is assigned to the ORF class and has an uncertain function. There are 11 residues in the CDR3. The V gene lost 1 base and the J gene lost 6 bases, with 5 bases spanning the gap. The CDR3 sequence is CARSLRGEQYF. CDR3 coding DNA: TGTGCCAGAAGCTTGAGGGGCGAGCAGTACTTC.

The J gene is TRBJ2-3, the V gene TRBV6-5; perhaps TRBD1 as D (5 bases). Germline loops: CDR1 MNHEY, CDR2 SVGAGI. There are 15 residues in the CDR3. V shed 1 base and J shed 2 bases, with 10 bases lying between them. The chain's CDR3 is CASSYLPGPTDTQYF. The DNA for the CDR3 is TGTGCCAGCAGTTACTTGCCAGGGCCCACAGATACGCAGTATTTT.